This T cell receptor beta chain stems from a study of blood T cell repertoires in COVID-19. Using immunoSEQ multiplex PCR, the repertoire was profiled, and TCRdb retains in-frame clones only, with some absent. The sample holds 150,000 to 200,000 clones, roughly 83% seen once. Trimming cost V 0 bases and J 8 bases; bases outside gene matches: 7. From germline, CDR1 is PRHDT and CDR2 FYEKMQ (reference sequence). The CDR3 runs 15 residues. Sequencing was performed on peripheral blood. The receptor comes from a middle-aged woman with COVID-19, enrolled during active disease. This chain connects TRBV13 to TRBJ2-1; 7 bases agree with TRBD2. The CDR3 bases are TGTGCCAGCAGCTTAGGAGCCGGACTAGGTTATGAGCAGTTCTTC. Amino acid sequence: CASSLGAGLGYEQFF. The variable domain in full, completed from reference TRBV13 and TRBJ2-1, reads AAGVIQSPRHLIKEKRETATLKCYPIPRHDTVYWYQQGPGQDPQFLISFYEKMQSDKGSIPDRFSAQQFSDYHSELNMSSLELGDSALYFCASSLGAGLGYEQFFGPGTRLTVL.